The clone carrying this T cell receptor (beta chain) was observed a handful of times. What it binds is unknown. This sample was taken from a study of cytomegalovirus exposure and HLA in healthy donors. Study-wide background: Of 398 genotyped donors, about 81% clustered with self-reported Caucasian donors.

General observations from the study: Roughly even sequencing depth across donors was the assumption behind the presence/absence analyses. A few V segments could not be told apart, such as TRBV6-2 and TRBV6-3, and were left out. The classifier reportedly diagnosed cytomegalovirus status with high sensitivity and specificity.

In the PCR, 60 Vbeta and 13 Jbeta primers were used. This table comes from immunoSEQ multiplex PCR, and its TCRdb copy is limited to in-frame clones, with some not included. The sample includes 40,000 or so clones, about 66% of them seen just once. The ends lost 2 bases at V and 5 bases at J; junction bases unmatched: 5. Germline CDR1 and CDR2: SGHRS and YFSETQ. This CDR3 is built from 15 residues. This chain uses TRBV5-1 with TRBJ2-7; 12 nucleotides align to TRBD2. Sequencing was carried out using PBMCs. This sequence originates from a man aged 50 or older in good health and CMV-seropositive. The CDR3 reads CASSFSGTSGHEQYF. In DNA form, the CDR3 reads TGCGCCAGCAGCTTCTCCGGGACTAGCGGGCACGAGCAGTACTTC.